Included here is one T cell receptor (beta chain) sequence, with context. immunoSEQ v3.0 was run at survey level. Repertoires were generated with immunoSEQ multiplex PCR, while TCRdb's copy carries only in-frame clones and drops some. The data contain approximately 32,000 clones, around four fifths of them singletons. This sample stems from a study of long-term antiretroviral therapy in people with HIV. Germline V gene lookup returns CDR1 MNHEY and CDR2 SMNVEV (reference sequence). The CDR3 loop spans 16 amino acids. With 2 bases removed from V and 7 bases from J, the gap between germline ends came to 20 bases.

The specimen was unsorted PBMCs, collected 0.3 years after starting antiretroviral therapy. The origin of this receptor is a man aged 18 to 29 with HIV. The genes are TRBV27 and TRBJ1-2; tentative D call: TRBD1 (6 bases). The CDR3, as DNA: TGTGCCAGCAGTTTAACGACCATCAAAGGACAGTTTGGCTACACCTTC. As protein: CASSLTTIKGQFGYTF.